Listed here are 30 T cell receptor beta chains from one sample, sequenced in a study of T cells in Graves' hyperthyroidism and ophthalmopathy (dated by TCRdb to 2018 to 2020). Libraries were built with multiplex PCR. Reads for this sample came from an Illumina HiSeq 2000. The TCR beta CDR3 regions were amplified from the RNA transcripts. The TCR CDR3 was subjected to a first round of RT-PCR using the HTBI primer set and the Qiagen OneStep RT-PCR kit. TCRdb reworked the public reads: Q25 trimming with fastp, MiXCR clone assembly, productive beta chains retained. Rows with a matching CDR3 protein are joined into one entry that keeps the most common DNA and genes. The sample table records around 190,000 distinct CDR3 sequences; 17% of these occur just once. The top ten clonotypes cover more than 50% of the sample. The sample comprised blood. The receptor source for this set is a woman aged 50 to 60 with Graves' hyperthyroidism.

The sample holds many counts of this clonotype. The chain recombines TRBV3-1 with TRBJ2-7, with D possibly matching TRBD2 (6 bases). The germline V and J ends were trimmed by 0 bases and 3 bases, with 6 bases remaining between them. The CDR3 covers 13 residues. Germline V CDR1 and CDR2: LGHDT, YNNKEL (reference sequence). CDR3 DNA sequence: TGTGCCAGCAGCCAAGAGGGGGGCTACGAGCAGTACTTC. Encoded protein: CASSQEGGYEQYF.

The chain employs TRBV24-1 and TRBJ2-1, with D possibly being TRBD1 (6 bases). CDR1 is KGHDR and CDR2 is SFDVKD in the germline V gene. This CDR3 has 15 amino acids. Trimming stripped 7 bases from V and 6 bases from J, with 18 bases between. CDR3 sequence (DNA): TGTGCCACCAGAGAAGCAGGGTGGGGGCGCAATGAGCAGTTCTTC. This sequence encodes CATREAGWGRNEQFF.

The table lists this clonotype with many counts. The chain is built from TRBV5-1 and TRBJ2-7; TRBD1 agrees at 8 bases. From germline, CDR1 is SGHRS and CDR2 YFSETQ. V trimming: 3 bases; J trimming: 5 bases; junction bases outside the gene matches: 4. CDR3 size: 13 residues. The DNA of the CDR3 is TGCGCCAGCAGCTGGACAGGGATTAACGAGCAGTACTTC. It is translated as CASSWTGINEQYF.

This clonotype was recorded many times. The chain links TRBV30 to TRBJ2-3; no reliable D call. The V end was cut by 1 base, the J end by 1 base, with 9 bases between. CDR3 length: 14 amino acids. Germline V gene lookup returns CDR1 GTSNPN and CDR2 SVGIG (reference sequence). CDR3 coding DNA: TGTGCCTGGAGTGGGGAAGTGGGCACAGATACGCAGTATTTT. Translation: CAWSGEVGTDTQYF.

This clonotype has only a few counts. Since a much larger clone is just one base distant, this may be a read error. CDR3: CASSLVSGLDTEAFF. The CDR3 region has the DNA TGTGCCAGCAGCTTAGTATCGGGGTTGGACACTGAAGCTTTCTTT. V gene TRBV11-3 combines with J gene TRBJ1-1; no clear D. Trimming pared 1 base from V and 3 bases from J, leaving 12 bases between. This CDR3 has 15 amino acids. CDR1 is SGHNT and CDR2 is YENEEA in the germline V gene. The full variable domain, in which reference TRBV11-3 and TRBJ1-1 provide the parts outside the CDR3, is EAGVVQSPRYKIIEKKQPVAFWCNPISGHNTLYWYLQNLGQGPELLIRYENEEAVDDSQLPKDRFSAERLKGVDSTLKIQPAELGDSAVYLCASSLVSGLDTEAFFGQGTRLTVV.

This clonotype was detected a few times. An end of the junction does not agree with germline; a read error may underlie this. The chain recombines TRBV12-3 or TRBV12-4 with TRBJ2-5; the match to TRBD2 covers 15 bases. This CDR3 spans 14 amino acids. The CDR3 DNA reads as TGTACCAGCAGTTTTGGGACTAGCGGGGGGTCCCAGTACTTC. Translating it yields CTSSFGTSGGSQYF.

This clonotype occurred many times. V is TRBV27 and J is TRBJ1-1, with a tentative D call TRBD1 (6 bases). Trimming left V 5 bases short and J 3 bases short, with 10 bases between. The CDR3 consists of 13 residues. Germline loops: CDR1 MNHEY, CDR2 SMNVEV (reference sequence). For the CDR3, the DNA is TGTGCCAGCAGTGGACAGTCTTACACTGAAGCTTTCTTT. Translating it yields CASSGQSYTEAFF.

Of note for this clonotype: One end of the junction is discordant with germline, which a read error may explain. The gene calls are TRBV14 and TRBJ2-2; a possible D gene is TRBD2 (6 bases). The V gene's germline CDR1 is SGHDN and CDR2 FVKESK. The CDR3 totals 12 residues. CDR3 sequence reads: CASSRRTGGLFF. CDR3 nucleotide sequence: TGTGCCAGCAGCCGGAGGACCGGGGGGCTGTTTTTT.

This chain connects TRBV5-4 to TRBJ1-2; tentative D call: TRBD1 (6 bases). The CDR3 spans 14 residues. The germline V and J ends were trimmed by 0 bases and 8 bases, with 14 bases remaining between them. Germline V gene lookup returns CDR1 SGHNT and CDR2 YYREEE (reference sequence). The CDR3 sequence: CASSLGGAVWGYTF. The CDR3 coding sequence is TGTGCCAGCAGCTTGGGGGGGGCGGTATGGGGCTACACCTTC.

The gene calls are TRBV6-1 and TRBJ2-2; no reliable D call. CDR1 and CDR2 (germline): MNHNS, SASEGT. V was trimmed by 7 bases and J by 3 bases, leaving 12 bases between them. The CDR3 runs to 14 residues. The CDR3 protein is CASTPRRYTGELFF. CDR3 coding DNA: TGTGCCAGCACCCCGAGACGGTACACCGGGGAGCTGTTTTTT.

This sequence joins TRBV20-1 and TRBJ2-1; 7 nucleotides line up with TRBD1. This CDR3 is built from 16 residues. Germline V lookup: CDR1 DFQATT, CDR2 SNEGSKA (reference sequence). J gave up 5 bases and V 1 base, and 11 bases lay outside the gene matches. The CDR3 region has the DNA TGCAGTGCTAGAGCTATAGACAGGGCCCGAGACAATGAGCAGTTCTTC. Translating gives CSARAIDRARDNEQFF.

This clonotype was recorded at least ten times. The chain employs TRBV2 and TRBJ2-3; D possibly corresponds to TRBD1 (5 bases). Germline CDR1 SNHLY, CDR2 FYNNEI. V was shortened by 10 bases and J by 3 bases, with 14 bases between the two germline ends. The CDR3 contains 13 residues. The CDR3 spells CATTGRVTDTQYF. The CDR3 DNA follows: TGTGCCACCACCGGCAGGGTAACAGATACGCAGTATTTT.

This clonotype was detected ten times or more. The chain combines TRBV11-3 with TRBJ1-2; D is uncertain. From germline, CDR1 is SGHNT and CDR2 YENEEA. Trimming shortened V by 0 bases and J by 7 bases, and 18 bases separated the two germline ends. CDR3 size: 16 residues. CDR3 sequence: CASSLDLLEDGFGYTF. The CDR3 DNA sequence: TGTGCCAGCAGCTTAGATTTACTTGAAGACGGCTTTGGCTACACCTTC.

This clonotype came up many times. The chain links TRBV28 to TRBJ1-2; 7 bases map to TRBD1. After removal of 6 bases from V and 12 bases from J, the junction contained 13 bases not matched to a gene. Germline V gene sequence: CDR1 MDHEN, CDR2 SYDVKM. This CDR3 is 13 amino acids long. DNA for the CDR3: TGTGCCAGCAGAAAATCCGGGACAGCAATTCACACCTTC. Translated, it gives CASRKSGTAIHTF.

This rearrangement joins TRBV11-2 to TRBJ2-1; maybe TRBD1 (6 bases). Germline CDR1 SGHAT, CDR2 FQNNGV. Trimming removed 5 bases from V and 0 bases from J, with 11 bases in between. CDR3 size: 15 residues. This CDR3 is CASSQIQGSYNEQFF. Here the CDR3 DNA reads TGTGCCAGCAGCCAAATACAGGGCTCCTACAATGAGCAGTTCTTC.

This clonotype occurred many times. The V call is TRBV6-1, the J call TRBJ2-1; D call uncertain. The V end was cut by 5 bases, the J end by 0 bases, with 11 bases between. This CDR3 region has 15 residues. Germline CDR1 is MNHNS and CDR2 is SASEGT. CDR3 loop: CASSPDRSSYNEQFF. In nucleotides, the CDR3 is TGTGCCAGCAGTCCCGACCGGAGCTCCTACAATGAGCAGTTCTTC.

This clonotype was recorded many times. This rearrangement joins TRBV27 to TRBJ2-3; 8 bases are a match to TRBD2. CDR1 is MNHEY and CDR2 is SMNVEV in the germline V gene (reference sequence). After removal of 3 bases from V and 0 bases from J, the junction contained 11 bases not matched to a gene. The CDR3 totals 18 residues. CDR3 protein: CASSFLGLADASTDTQYF. The CDR3 nucleotides read TGTGCCAGCAGTTTCCTCGGACTAGCCGACGCTAGCACAGATACGCAGTATTTT.

V usage is TRBV7-9 and J usage is TRBJ2-7, with D tentatively TRBD1 or TRBD2 (5 bases each). Looked up from germline, CDR1 is SEHNR and CDR2 is FQNEAQ (reference sequence). The CDR3 covers 13 residues. With 4 bases removed from V and 5 bases from J, the gap between germline ends came to 12 bases. The CDR3 nucleotides are TGTGCCAGCAGCTCGGTCAGGGACCACGAGCAGTACTTC. Residues: CASSSVRDHEQYF. Based on the CDR3 plus reference TRBV7-9 and TRBJ2-7, the full variable domain is DTGVSQNPRHKITKRGQNVTFRCDPISEHNRLYWYRQTLGQGPEFLTYFQNEAQLEKSRLLSDRFSAERPKGSFSTLEIQRTEQGDSAMYLCASSSVRDHEQYFGPGTRLTVT.

This clonotype was observed many times. As DNA, the CDR3 is TGTGCCACCTTGGACAGGGGAGGCGAAAAACTGTTTTTT. It specifies CATLDRGGEKLFF. The rearrangement joins TRBV24-1 to TRBJ1-4, with 9 bases fitting TRBD1. CDR3 length: 13 amino acids. From germline, CDR1 is KGHDR and CDR2 SFDVKD. The ends lost 9 bases at V and 8 bases at J; junction bases unmatched: 6.

This clonotype was seen ten or more times. The V gene is TRBV25-1, the J gene TRBJ1-5; 8 bases align to TRBD1. The CDR3 loop spans 16 amino acids. With V trimmed by 4 bases and J by 3 bases, 8 bases remained unmatched. Germline V lookup: CDR1 MGHDK, CDR2 SYGVNS. The CDR3 loop is CASSGVGQGDNQPQHF. As DNA, the CDR3 is TGTGCCAGCAGTGGGGTAGGACAGGGAGACAATCAGCCCCAGCATTTT. The full variable domain, its missing parts supplied by reference TRBV25-1 and TRBJ1-5, is EADIYQTPRYLVIGTGKKITLECSQTMGHDKMYWYQQDPGMELHLIHYSYGVNSTEKGDLSSESTVSRIRTEHFPLTLESARPSHTSQYLCASSGVGQGDNQPQHFGDGTRLSIL.

This chain joins TRBV9 and TRBJ1-1, with D possibly TRBD1 on 5 matching bases. The CDR3 consists of 14 residues. CDR1 SGDLS and CDR2 YYNGEE come from the germline V gene. The V and J ends lost 4 bases and 5 bases respectively, with 15 bases between them. The CDR3 sequence is CASSSTGGRTEAFF. CDR3 DNA sequence: TGTGCCAGCAGCTCCACCGGGGGGAGGACTGAAGCTTTCTTT.

The chain employs TRBV2 and TRBJ1-1; 7 nucleotides agree with TRBD1. V lost 6 bases and J lost 3; bases outside the gene matches: 7. This CDR3 has 14 residues. Germline CDR1 SNHLY, CDR2 FYNNEI. This CDR3 reads CASRETGIYTEAFF. Here the CDR3 DNA reads TGTGCCAGCAGGGAGACAGGGATTTACACTGAAGCTTTCTTT. Combining the CDR3 with reference TRBV2 and TRBJ1-1 gives the whole variable domain EPEVTQTPSHQVTQMGQEVILRCVPISNHLYFYWYRQILGQKVEFLVSFYNNEISEKSEIFDDQFSVERPDGSNFTLKIRSTKLEDSAMYFCASRETGIYTEAFFGQGTRLTVV.

This clonotype was seen more than once but under ten times. V is TRBV6-1 and J is TRBJ2-3, with 9 bases lining up with TRBD2. This CDR3 contains 14 residues. The germline V gene encodes CDR1 MNHNS and CDR2 SASEGT. CDR3 region: CATTSGSSTDTQYF. The DNA for the CDR3 is TGTGCAACTACTAGCGGGTCGAGCACAGATACGCAGTATTTT.

As to this clonotype: A read error may be the cause here, since a much bigger clone is one base away. The chain joins TRBV14 to TRBJ2-1; 7 nucleotides match TRBD2. This CDR3 is built from 16 residues. Germline V lookup: CDR1 SGHDN, CDR2 FVKESK. The CDR3 nucleotides are TGTGTCAGCAGCCAAGATCAGGGCGGGAGCTACAATGAGCAGTTCTTC. This encodes CVSSQDQGGSYNEQFF.

This clonotype has ten or more counts. The V and J genes are TRBV5-1 and TRBJ2-7, with 9 bases fitting TRBD1. CDR3 size: 16 residues. Germline trimming cut 1 base from V and 3 bases from J; bases unmatched to any gene: 8. Germline V gene sequence: CDR1 SGHRS, CDR2 YFSETQ. CDR3 DNA sequence: TGCGCCAGCAGCTTGACCGGGACAGGGTCGTACTACGAGCAGTACTTC. Protein product: CASSLTGTGSYYEQYF.

The chain employs TRBV12-3 or TRBV12-4 and TRBJ2-1, with D maybe TRBD1 (6 bases). Trimming cost V 4 bases and J 8 bases, with 12 bases left between them. This CDR3 is 13 amino acids long. The DNA of the CDR3 is TGTGCCAGCAGTTGGGCACAGGGCTATGAGCAGTTCTTC. Translating it yields CASSWAQGYEQFF.

The rearrangement uses TRBV2 and TRBJ1-5; 8 bases match TRBD1. CDR1 is SNHLY and CDR2 is FYNNEI in the germline V gene. The CDR3 runs 15 residues. V lost 7 bases and J lost 6; bases outside the gene matches: 11. Written as DNA, the CDR3 is TGTGCCAGCACCCAAGGTCAGGGGGCCGTTCAGCCCCAGCATTTT. Translating gives CASTQGQGAVQPQHF.

This clonotype turned up a few times. The V call is TRBV2, the J call TRBJ2-4; D is possibly TRBD1 (5 bases). CDR3 length: 15 residues. Germline CDR1 is SNHLY and CDR2 is FYNNEI. V gave up 3 bases and J gave up 8 bases, with 17 bases separating them. CDR3 bases: TGTGCCAGCAGTGATAGAGCCAGGGTTTCGGACATTCAGTACTTC. Translating it yields CASSDRARVSDIQYF.

The chain joins TRBV30 to TRBJ2-1; a weak D match, TRBD2 (5 bases). Per the germline V gene, CDR1 is GTSNPN and CDR2 is SVGIG (reference sequence). The CDR3 is made up of 13 amino acids. V was pared by 0 bases and J by 7 bases, with 10 bases between. The DNA of the CDR3 is TGTGCCTGGAGTGTGTCTGGAGGAAATGAGCAGTTCTTC. This gives the protein CAWSVSGGNEQFF.

This chain links TRBV6-1 with TRBJ2-1; the D gene is possibly TRBD2 (6 bases). The CDR3 runs to 16 residues. Germline V gene data show CDR1 as MNHNS and CDR2 as SASEGT. The V and J ends lost 8 bases and 0 bases respectively, with 17 bases between them. CDR3 amino acids: CASGGGGSPSYNEQFF. In nucleotides, the CDR3 is TGTGCCAGCGGGGGTGGGGGGAGCCCCTCCTACAATGAGCAGTTCTTC.